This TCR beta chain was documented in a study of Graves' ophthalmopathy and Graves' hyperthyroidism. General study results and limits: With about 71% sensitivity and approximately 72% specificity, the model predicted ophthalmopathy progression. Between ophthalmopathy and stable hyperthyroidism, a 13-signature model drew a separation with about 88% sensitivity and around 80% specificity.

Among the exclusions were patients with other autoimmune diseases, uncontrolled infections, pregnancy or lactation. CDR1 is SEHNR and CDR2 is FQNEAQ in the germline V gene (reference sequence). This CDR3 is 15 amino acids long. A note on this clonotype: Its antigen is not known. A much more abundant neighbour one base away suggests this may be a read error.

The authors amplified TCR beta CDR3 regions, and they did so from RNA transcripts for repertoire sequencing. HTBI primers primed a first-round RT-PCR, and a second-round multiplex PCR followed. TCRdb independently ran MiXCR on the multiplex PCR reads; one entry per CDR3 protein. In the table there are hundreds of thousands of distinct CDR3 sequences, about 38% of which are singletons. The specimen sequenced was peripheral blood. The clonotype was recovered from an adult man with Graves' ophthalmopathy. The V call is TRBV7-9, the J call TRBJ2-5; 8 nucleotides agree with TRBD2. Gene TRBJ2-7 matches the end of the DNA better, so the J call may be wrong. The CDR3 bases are TGTTCCAGCAGCTTAGCGGGGACCAGGAGCCACGAGCAGTACTTC. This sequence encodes CSSSLAGTRSHEQYF.